One sample yielded the 27 T cell receptor beta chains listed below, sequenced in a study of blood T cell repertoires in COVID-19. The table came from immunoSEQ multiplex PCR; TCRdb's copy has only in-frame clones and leaves some out. Of 99,000 or so clones in the sample, around nine tenths were seen once. The sample taken for sequencing was peripheral blood. These receptors all come from a human donor in a cohort sampled during active COVID-19.

V is TRBV15 and J is TRBJ1-1; D may be TRBD1 (6 bases). The CDR3 runs to 15 residues. V was clipped by 1 base and J by 4 bases, with 13 bases between them. CDR1 and CDR2 (germline): LNHNV, YYDKDF (reference sequence). In DNA, the CDR3 is TGTGCCACCAGCAGAGTGCATCAAGGGGGCACTGAAGCTTTCTTT. Translated: CATSRVHQGGTEAFF.

The V and J genes are TRBV30 and TRBJ1-5; D call uncertain. V was shortened by 0 bases and J by 6 bases, with 9 bases between the two germline ends. Germline V CDR1 and CDR2: GTSNPN, SVGIG (reference sequence). The CDR3 runs to 13 residues. CDR3 sequence: CAWSVSSGQPQHF. The CDR3 DNA sequence: TGTGCCTGGAGTGTAAGTAGTGGTCAGCCCCAGCATTTT.

This chain uses TRBV6-6 with TRBJ1-5; 7 bases agree with TRBD1. The CDR3 is made up of 14 amino acids. V gave up 1 base and J gave up 7 bases; unmatched junction bases: 4. Per germline, CDR1 MNHNY and CDR2 SVGAGI (reference sequence). CDR3 DNA sequence: TGTGCCAGCAGTTACTATCGACAGGGCCAGCCCCAGCATTTT. This sequence encodes CASSYYRQGQPQHF.

The genes are TRBV2 and TRBJ2-3; D call uncertain. Germline V CDR1 and CDR2: SNHLY, FYNNEI. This CDR3 has 12 residues. V was pared by 6 bases and J by 4 bases, with 8 bases between. DNA for the CDR3: TGTGCCAGCAGGGCAATCGCAGATACGCAGTATTTT. The encoded protein is CASRAIADTQYF.

The V call is TRBV2, the J call TRBJ2-3, with 9 bases lining up with TRBD2. Germline V gene sequence: CDR1 SNHLY, CDR2 FYNNEI. The CDR3 has 16 amino acids. V lost 0 bases to trimming and J lost 4 bases; unmatched junction nucleotides: 5. The CDR3 loop is CASSEAGTSYPDTQYF. The CDR3 DNA sequence: TGTGCCAGCAGTGAAGCCGGGACTAGCTACCCAGATACGCAGTATTTT.

The chain links TRBV11-2 to TRBJ2-2, with 9 bases that match TRBD1. CDR3 length: 16 residues. V was clipped by 1 base and J by 2 bases; unmatched bases: 2. Germline CDR1 SGHAT, CDR2 FQNNGV. DNA of the CDR3: TGTGCCAGCAGCTTAGGACAGGGGGAAAACACCGGGGAGCTGTTTTTT. Translated, it gives CASSLGQGENTGELFF.

The rearrangement links TRBV5-8 to TRBJ1-2; D uncertain. There are 14 residues in the CDR3. Germline V gene sequence: CDR1 SGHTS, CDR2 YDEGEE. Trimming removed 4 bases at V and 2 bases at J, with 12 bases between. For the CDR3, the DNA is TGTGCCAGCAGCCTGGGCAGGCCCAACTATGGCTACACCTTC. It translates to CASSLGRPNYGYTF.

This clone was counted once. This CDR3 is CASSSISYEQYF. The CDR3 DNA sequence: TGTGCCAGCAGTTCTATCTCCTACGAGCAGTACTTC. This chain connects TRBV27 to TRBJ2-7; no definite D call. V shed 4 bases and J shed 0 bases, with 4 bases lying between them. This CDR3 region has 12 residues. CDR1 is MNHEY, CDR2 SMNVEV, per germline (reference sequence).

The rearrangement links TRBV28 to TRBJ1-1; the D is unclear. The germline gives CDR1 MDHEN, CDR2 SYDVKM. The CDR3 length is 13 residues. Trimming cost V 2 bases and J 7 bases, with 11 bases left between them. CDR3 amino acids: CASSLLRRDEAFF. In DNA, the CDR3 is TGTGCCAGCAGTTTACTACGTCGGGATGAAGCTTTCTTT.

V usage is TRBV7-9 and J usage is TRBJ2-1, with D possibly matching TRBD1 (5 bases). The CDR3 runs 15 residues. Between the trimmed V and J ends, which lost 8 bases and 7 bases, there was a span of 21 bases. Germline CDR1 SEHNR, CDR2 FQNEAQ (reference sequence). CDR3 region: CASHNWGSLGNEQFF. The CDR3 DNA sequence: TGTGCCAGCCACAATTGGGGCAGTCTTGGGAATGAGCAGTTCTTC. The full variable domain, rest sourced from reference TRBV7-9 and TRBJ2-1, is DTGVSQNPRHKITKRGQNVTFRCDPISEHNRLYWYRQTLGQGPEFLTYFQNEAQLEKSRLLSDRFSAERPKGSFSTLEIQRTEQGDSAMYLCASHNWGSLGNEQFFGPGTRLTVL.

The chain combines TRBV9 with TRBJ2-1; the D gene is possibly TRBD1 (6 bases). Germline-derived CDR1 and CDR2 are SGDLS and YYNGEE. V was trimmed by 3 bases and J by 0 bases, leaving 16 bases between them. The CDR3 totals 17 residues. The CDR3 loop reads CASSEIPTGASYNEQFF. For the CDR3, the DNA is TGTGCCAGCAGCGAGATACCGACAGGAGCCTCCTACAATGAGCAGTTCTTC.

The V gene is TRBV9, the J gene TRBJ2-5, with 12 bases aligning to TRBD2. V trimming: 4 bases; J trimming: 5 bases; junction bases outside the gene matches: 3. Germline V gene lookup returns CDR1 SGDLS and CDR2 YYNGEE. The CDR3 extends over 14 amino acids. CDR3 in DNA: TGTGCCAGCAGCTGGGGGACTAGCGGGGAGACCCAGTACTTC. This translates into CASSWGTSGETQYF.

This sequence joins TRBV20-1 and TRBJ2-7, with D possibly being TRBD2 (6 bases). V lost 3 bases, J lost 2 bases, and 14 bases lay in between. Germline CDR1 is DFQATT and CDR2 is SNEGSKA (reference sequence). The CDR3 has 14 amino acids. Written as DNA, the CDR3 is TGCAGTGCTAGTTCGGAACTAGCTCCCTACGAGCAGTACTTC. Residues: CSASSELAPYEQYF.

V and J are TRBV10-3 and TRBJ1-2, with D perhaps TRBD1 (6 bases). V was cut by 3 bases and J by 4 bases, with 18 bases left in between. The CDR3 contains 16 residues. CDR1 is ENHRY and CDR2 is SYGVKD in the germline V gene. CDR3 loop: CAISDSTGGMSYGYTF. The CDR3 DNA reads as TGTGCCATCAGTGATTCGACAGGAGGCATGAGCTATGGCTACACCTTC.

This clone was counted a few times. The chain links TRBV28 to TRBJ2-7; TRBD2 matches 7 bases. Germline CDR1 and CDR2: MDHEN and SYDVKM. The CDR3 extends over 15 amino acids. J was trimmed by 7 bases and V by 7 bases; bases with no gene match: 16. For the CDR3, the DNA is TGTGCCAGCACCTATCGGGTGGGAGGGTCTTGGGAGCAGTACTTC. Its translation: CASTYRVGGSWEQYF.

The chain uses TRBV24-1 and TRBJ1-6; the D gene is possibly TRBD1 (5 bases). There are 13 residues in the CDR3. The germline V and J ends were trimmed by 7 bases and 7 bases, with 10 bases remaining between them. Per the germline V gene, CDR1 is KGHDR and CDR2 is SFDVKD. The CDR3 DNA reads TGTGCCACCAGCGCAGGGAACAATTCACCCCTCCACTTT. Protein sequence: CATSAGNNSPLHF.

The chain has TRBV4-2 and TRBJ2-1; TRBD2 matches 8 bases. This CDR3 is 15 amino acids long. Germline V gives CDR1 LGHNA, CDR2 YNFKEQ. V trimming: 1 base; J trimming: 3 bases; junction bases outside the gene matches: 2. CDR3 loop: CASSQATSDYNEQFF. In DNA, the CDR3 is TGTGCCAGCAGCCAAGCGACTAGCGACTACAATGAGCAGTTCTTC.

The chain employs TRBV24-1 and TRBJ2-7, with 13 bases that match TRBD2. V lost 8 bases, J lost 4 bases, and 4 bases stayed unmatched. CDR3 size: 14 residues. In germline, CDR1 is KGHDR, CDR2 SFDVKD. CDR3 coding DNA: TGTGCCACCATACGGACTAGCGGGAGTTACGAGCAGTACTTC. Encoded protein: CATIRTSGSYEQYF.

Regarding this clone: At one boundary the junction diverges from the germline segment, which might be a read error. This chain uses TRBV28 with TRBJ2-7; maybe TRBD1 (7 bases). The CDR3 has 12 amino acids. Germline V gene data show CDR1 as MDHEN and CDR2 as SYDVKM. CDR3 in amino acids: CASSVTGVSGTF. CDR3 nucleotide sequence: TGTGCCAGCAGTGTCACAGGGGTCTCAGGGACTTTC.

V usage is TRBV6-4 and J usage is TRBJ1-3; D call uncertain. The germline V gene encodes CDR1 MRHNA and CDR2 SNTAGT. The ends were cut back, 4 bases at V and 1 base at J, with 8 bases in the middle. CDR3 length: 14 amino acids. CDR3 protein: CASSVRLSGNTIYF. The DNA for the CDR3 is TGTGCCAGCAGTGTAAGACTTTCTGGAAACACCATATATTTT.

CDR3 sequence reads: CASSFRDQATNSPLHF. The CDR3 nucleotides read TGTGCCAGCAGCTTTCGAGATCAGGCGACTAATTCACCCCTCCACTTT. The chain is built from TRBV13 and TRBJ1-6; D remains ambiguous. The V and J ends lost 3 bases and 6 bases respectively, with 15 bases between them. The CDR3 has 16 residues. Germline V lookup: CDR1 PRHDT, CDR2 FYEKMQ (reference sequence).

The chain employs TRBV24-1 and TRBJ2-2, with D perhaps matching TRBD1 (5 bases). The length of the CDR3 is 16 residues. Germline loops: CDR1 KGHDR, CDR2 SFDVKD. The germline V and J ends were trimmed by 2 bases and 3 bases, with 12 bases remaining between them. CDR3: CATSDWAGIDTGELFF. The CDR3 DNA sequence: TGTGCCACCAGTGATTGGGCAGGGATCGACACCGGGGAGCTGTTTTTT.

The chain combines TRBV7-8 with TRBJ1-2; TRBD1 matches 7 bases. CDR1 is SGHVS, CDR2 FQNEAQ, per germline. V trimming: 5 bases; J trimming: 7 bases; junction bases outside the gene matches: 10. The CDR3 length is 14 residues. CDR3 DNA sequence: TGTGCCAGCAGCCCTCCCGACAGGGAATCTGGCTACACCTTC. Translation: CASSPPDRESGYTF.

This sequence joins TRBV11-2 and TRBJ1-6; D is possibly TRBD1 (5 bases). There are 16 residues in the CDR3. Between the trimmed V and J ends, which lost 3 bases and 8 bases, there was a span of 17 bases. Per the germline V gene, CDR1 is SGHAT and CDR2 is FQNNGV. CDR3 residues: CASSLPGDFLYSPLHF. The CDR3 coding sequence is TGTGCCAGCAGCTTGCCCGGGGACTTTTTGTATTCACCCCTCCACTTT.

This CDR3 reads CSVEGEAGVRWETQYF. DNA of the CDR3: TGCAGCGTTGAAGGAGAAGCGGGAGTCCGGTGGGAGACCCAGTACTTC. The chain uses TRBV29-1 and TRBJ2-5, with 8 positions matching TRBD2. After removal of 1 base from V and 5 bases from J, the junction contained 12 bases not matched to a gene. CDR1 SQVTM and CDR2 ANQGSEA come from the germline V gene. The CDR3 is 16 residues long.

This rearrangement joins TRBV10-2 to TRBJ2-3, with TRBD2 as a possible D gene (6 bases). The ends were cut back, 2 bases at V and 1 base at J, with 13 bases in the middle. CDR3 length: 16 amino acids. Germline values: CDR1 WSHSY, CDR2 SAAADI. This CDR3 is CASSEPSGLGTDTQYF. The CDR3 DNA sequence: TGCGCCAGCAGTGAGCCCTCGGGACTCGGCACAGATACGCAGTATTTT.

The chain links TRBV6-1 to TRBJ2-1; 11 bases align to TRBD2. Unmatched junction bases numbered 11, after V lost 3 bases and J lost 7 bases. Germline CDR1 MNHNS, CDR2 SASEGT. The CDR3 is 17 residues long. The CDR3 DNA sequence: TGTGCCAGCAGTGATATAGCGGGGGGGCCAACAATAAATGAGCAGTTCTTC. Its translation: CASSDIAGGPTINEQFF.